Detailed here is one TCR beta chain. Its antigen is unknown. TCRdb analysed the 5' RACE reads with MiXCR anew, one entry per CDR3 protein. The sample contains around 240,000 distinct CDR3 sequences, approximately 7% of which appear only once. V lost 4 bases to trimming and J lost 2 bases, with 18 bases between them. The CDR3 covers 17 residues. Germline CDR1 reads SGHRS; CDR2 reads YFSETQ. The source of the sample is a study of identical twins. General study points: Less excess twin sharing appeared in beta out-of-frame sequences. Among monozygotic twins, out-of-frame TCR alpha sharing exceeded what models predicted. Conclusions relied on cross-sectional statistical analysis, not following the same donors. Carriage of fewer insertions was seen in abundant cord blood beta clonotypes, whereas memory repertoires showed none.

This sample also appeared in a second study, on yellow fever vaccine responses in identical twins.

The sequenced sample was memory (CD45RO+) T cells sorted from blood. This clonotype was sampled from a woman aged 18-29 years in good health. The chain is built from TRBV5-1 and TRBJ2-2; weak D call: TRBD1 (5 bases). The CDR3 here is CASSPDGRTLNTGELFF. The CDR3 nucleotides are TGCGCCAGCAGCCCGGATGGCAGGACACTAAACACCGGGGAGCTGTTTTTT.